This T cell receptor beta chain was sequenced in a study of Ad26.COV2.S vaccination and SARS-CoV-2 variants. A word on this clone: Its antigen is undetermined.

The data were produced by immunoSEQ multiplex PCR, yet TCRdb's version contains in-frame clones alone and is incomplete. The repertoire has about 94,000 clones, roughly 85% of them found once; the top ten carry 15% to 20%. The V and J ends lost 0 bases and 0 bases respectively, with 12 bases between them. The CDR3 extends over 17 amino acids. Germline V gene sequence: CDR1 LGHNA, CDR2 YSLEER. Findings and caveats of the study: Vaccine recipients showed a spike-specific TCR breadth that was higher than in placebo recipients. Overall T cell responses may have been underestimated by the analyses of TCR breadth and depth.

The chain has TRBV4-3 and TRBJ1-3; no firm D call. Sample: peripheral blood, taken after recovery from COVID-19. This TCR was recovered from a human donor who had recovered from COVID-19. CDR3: CASSQELGPRSGNTIYF. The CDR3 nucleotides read TGCGCCAGCAGCCAAGAATTAGGTCCCCGCTCTGGAAACACCATATATTTT.